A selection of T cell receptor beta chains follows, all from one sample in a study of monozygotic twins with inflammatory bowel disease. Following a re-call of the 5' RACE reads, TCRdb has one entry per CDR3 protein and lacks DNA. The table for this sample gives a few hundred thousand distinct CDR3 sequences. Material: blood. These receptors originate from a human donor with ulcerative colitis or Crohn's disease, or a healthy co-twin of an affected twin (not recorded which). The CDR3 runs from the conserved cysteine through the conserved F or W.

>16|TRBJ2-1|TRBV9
CASSFPGSGADNEQFF
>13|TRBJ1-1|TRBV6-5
CASSYLGMTEAFF
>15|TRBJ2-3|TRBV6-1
CASGQGLAGIGTQYF
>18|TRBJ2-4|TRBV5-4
CASSLVLAGGRAKNIQYF
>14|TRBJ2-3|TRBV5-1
CASSPGTATDTQYF
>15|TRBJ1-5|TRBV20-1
CSASRGGTTNQPQHF
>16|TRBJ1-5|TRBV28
CASSLGHLPSNQPQHF
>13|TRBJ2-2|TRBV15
CATSGTETGELFF
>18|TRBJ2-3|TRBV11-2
CASSLVVRGKLSTDTQYF
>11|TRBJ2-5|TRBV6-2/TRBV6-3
CASTYRETQYF